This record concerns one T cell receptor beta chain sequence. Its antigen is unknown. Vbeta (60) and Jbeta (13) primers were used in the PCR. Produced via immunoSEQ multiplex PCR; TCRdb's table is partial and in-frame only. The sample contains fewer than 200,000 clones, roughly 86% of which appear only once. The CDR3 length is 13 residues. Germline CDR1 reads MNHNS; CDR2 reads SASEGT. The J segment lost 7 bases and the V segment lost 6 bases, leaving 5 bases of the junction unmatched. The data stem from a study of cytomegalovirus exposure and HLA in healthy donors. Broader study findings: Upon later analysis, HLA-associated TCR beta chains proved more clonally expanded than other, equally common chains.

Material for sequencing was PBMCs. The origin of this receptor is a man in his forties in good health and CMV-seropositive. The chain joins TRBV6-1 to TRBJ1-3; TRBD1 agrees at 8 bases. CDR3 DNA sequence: TGTGCCAGCAGCAGGGGGCTGGGGAACACCATATATTTT. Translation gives CASSRGLGNTIYF.